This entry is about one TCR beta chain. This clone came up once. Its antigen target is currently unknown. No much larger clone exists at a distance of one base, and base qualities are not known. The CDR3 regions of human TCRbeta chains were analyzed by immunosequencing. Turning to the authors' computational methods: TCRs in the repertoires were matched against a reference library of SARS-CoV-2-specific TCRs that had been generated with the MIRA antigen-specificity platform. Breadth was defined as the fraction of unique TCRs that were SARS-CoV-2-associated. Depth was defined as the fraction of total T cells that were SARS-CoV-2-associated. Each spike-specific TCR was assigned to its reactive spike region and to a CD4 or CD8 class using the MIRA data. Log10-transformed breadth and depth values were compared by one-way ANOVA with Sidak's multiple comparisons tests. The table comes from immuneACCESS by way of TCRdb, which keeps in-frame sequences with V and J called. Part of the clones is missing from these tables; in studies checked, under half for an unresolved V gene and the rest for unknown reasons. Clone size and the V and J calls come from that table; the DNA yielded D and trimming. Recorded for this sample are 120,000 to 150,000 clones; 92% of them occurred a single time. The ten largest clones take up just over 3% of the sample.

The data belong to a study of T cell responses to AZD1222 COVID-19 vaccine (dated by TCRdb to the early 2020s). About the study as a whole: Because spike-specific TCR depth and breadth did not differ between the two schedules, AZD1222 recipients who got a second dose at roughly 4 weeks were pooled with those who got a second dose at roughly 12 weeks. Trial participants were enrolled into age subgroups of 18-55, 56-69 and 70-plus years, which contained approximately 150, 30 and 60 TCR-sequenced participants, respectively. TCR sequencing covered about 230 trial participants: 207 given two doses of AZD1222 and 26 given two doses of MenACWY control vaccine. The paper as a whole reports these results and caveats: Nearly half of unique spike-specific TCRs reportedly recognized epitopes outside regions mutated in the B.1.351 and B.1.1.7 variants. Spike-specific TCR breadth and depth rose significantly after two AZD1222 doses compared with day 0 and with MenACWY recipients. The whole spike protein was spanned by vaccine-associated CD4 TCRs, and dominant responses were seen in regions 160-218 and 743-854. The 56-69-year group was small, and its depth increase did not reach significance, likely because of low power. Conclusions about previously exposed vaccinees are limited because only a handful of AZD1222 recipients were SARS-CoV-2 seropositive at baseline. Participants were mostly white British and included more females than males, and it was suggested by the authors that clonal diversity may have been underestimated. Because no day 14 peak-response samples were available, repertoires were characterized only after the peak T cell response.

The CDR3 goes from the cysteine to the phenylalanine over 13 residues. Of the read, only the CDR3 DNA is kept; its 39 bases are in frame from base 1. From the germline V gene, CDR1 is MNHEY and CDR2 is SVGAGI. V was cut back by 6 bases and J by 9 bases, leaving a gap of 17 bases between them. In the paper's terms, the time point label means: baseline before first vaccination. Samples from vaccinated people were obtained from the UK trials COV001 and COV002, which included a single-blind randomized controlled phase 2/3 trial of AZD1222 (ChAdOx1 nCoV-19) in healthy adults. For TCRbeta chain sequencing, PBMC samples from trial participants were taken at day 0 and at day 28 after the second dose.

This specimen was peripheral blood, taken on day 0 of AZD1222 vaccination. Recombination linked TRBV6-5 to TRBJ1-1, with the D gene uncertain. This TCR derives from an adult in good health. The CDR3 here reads CASRGATGVQAFF. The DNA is TGTGCCAGCAGAGGCGCGACTGGGGTTCAAGCTTTCTTT.